This T cell receptor (beta chain) was sequenced for a study of shared clonotypes between healthy human individuals (dated by TCRdb to the early 2020s). Turning to the overall study: The cohort included three men and a couple of women between 18 and 49 years of age. For each donor, three plates each were used for CD4 naive and CD4 memory, two plates were used for CD8 naive, and one plate was used for CD8 memory. To estimate repertoire size and how much clonotypes are shared between individuals, the study performed deep sequencing of blood TCR repertoires from a few healthy adults. To increase sequencing depth and limit assay-specific biases, different laboratories used diverse techniques to prepare libraries and sequence TCR repertoires. Leukapheresis yielded between about 0.85 and 10 billion PBMCs per donor. Results the study describes overall, beyond this receptor: Incomplete sequencing was indicated by rarefaction of sorted-subset datasets, despite the large sequencing depth. Based on pairwise subsampling, the degree of clonotype sharing among donors was expected to be affected by sequencing depth. Sampling was restricted to blood, and TCR repertoires in tissue are likely to differ from TCR repertoires in blood. Because the study included a small number of donors, the genetic and exposure-history diversity represented was limited. Estimated clonotype richness was generally larger for naive than for memory subsets. Higher generation probabilities were observed for clonotypes shared by all four sorted-subset donors than for non-shared clonotypes. Approximately 4.8% of naive CD4, 3% to 3.5% of naive CD8, 2.3% of memory CD4, and 0.4% of memory CD8 clonotypes were shared across several donors.

Using the deep immunoSEQ assay, multiplex PCR amplified TCR CDR3 regions from genomic DNA. Extracted genomic DNA from each cell subset was distributed evenly across all wells of several immunoSEQ 96-well plates, and each plate was treated as a replicate. For sorted subsets, around 200 ng genomic DNA, equal to about 30,000 T cell genomes, was loaded into each replicate PCR. Purified libraries were measured with a Qubit 3.0 fluorometer, size-checked on a Bioanalyzer 2100, and measured again with the KAPA Library Quantification kit. Each immunoSEQ 96-well plate was sequenced on its own single-read 150-cycle Illumina NextSeq 550 flow cell. From the authors' description of their analysis: Because the immunoSEQ output included only junctional sequences and no quality scores, the filtering could not be the same as the filtering used for full-length reads. To assign V/J genes and CDR3, sequences were annotated against IMGT germline references using PyIR, a Python wrapper for IgBLAST v1.9. Reads were filtered out if the reads had weak V/J assignments (E-value above 1e-6), no CDR3, stop codons, out-of-frame junctions, or ambiguous translated residues. A V3J clonotype was defined by an identical inferred V gene, J gene, and CDR3 amino acid sequence. To compute the percentage overlap between repertoires, the number of shared unique clonotypes was divided by the size of the smaller repertoire. RTK rarefaction, the Chao1 estimator, and Recon v2.1 estimates of unobserved clonotypes were used to assess repertoire richness. Generation probabilities for all TCRbeta clonotypes obtained by the gDNA method from a few donors were computed using OLGA. Sourced from immuneACCESS, this table was stored by TCRdb with only in-frame sequences that have V and J called. A share of the clones is absent; for the studies checked, an unresolved V gene accounts for under half, and the remainder has no known explanation. D and trimming come from the DNA, and the V and J calls and clone size come from that table. The sample contains about 680,000 clones, roughly 72% of them found a single time. Jointly, the top ten make up around 2% of the sample.

This clone has a handful of counts. Its antigen remains unidentified. No much larger clone exists at a distance of one base, and base qualities are not known. Healthy HIV-negative adults with no recently reported acute infections or vaccinations were included as donors. All donors were Caucasian adults living in Nashville, Tennessee, USA. CD4+ T cells were enriched by magnetic negative selection; naive cells were then positively selected on CD45RA, and the negative fraction formed the memory subset. Blood was collected by leukapheresis, and PBMCs were isolated by Ficoll-Histopaque density gradient centrifugation and then cryopreserved in liquid nitrogen vapor phase. Analytical flow cytometry was used to check the purity and quantity of every magnetically sorted T cell population. Genomic DNA was isolated from each sorted fraction and quantified by UV absorbance on a Nanodrop 2000c. The sequence was collected from a woman aged 25-40 years in good health. The sample consisted of memory CD4+ T cells sorted from blood. In the paper's terms, the cell subset or site label means: CD45RA-negative fraction.

The CDR3 sequence is CASKPEGALNYGYTF. The sequenced DNA is TGTGCCAGCAAGCCCGAGGGGGCACTTAACTATGGCTACACCTTC. The V and J segments used are TRBV27 and TRBJ1-2; 7 bases in the junction line up with TRBD1. The germline V gene (reference sequence) provides CDR1 MNHEY and CDR2 SMNVEV. Germline trimming amounts to 7 bases on V and 1 base on J, with 9 as the count of junction bases outside the gene matches. From cysteine to phenylalanine, the CDR3 is 15 amino acids long. The only DNA kept is the CDR3, 45 bases in frame from the first base.